This TCR beta chain was captured by sequencing in a study of blood T cell repertoires in COVID-19. Repertoires were generated with immunoSEQ multiplex PCR, while TCRdb's copy carries only in-frame clones and drops some. The repertoire consists of 300,000 to 450,000 clones, with roughly 90% occurring once and the leading ten covering around 2.8%. The germline gives CDR1 SGDLS, CDR2 YYNGEE. The CDR3 totals 15 residues. V trimming: 3 bases; J trimming: 10 bases; junction bases outside the gene matches: 7. The clonotype originates from a woman in her 30s with COVID-19, enrolled during active disease. The chain joins TRBV9 to TRBJ2-1; 13 bases map to TRBD2. What was sequenced was peripheral blood. The DNA of the CDR3 is TGTGCCAGCAGCGCCGGGACTAGCGGGACGGTAGAGCAGTTCTTC. The encoded protein is CASSAGTSGTVEQFF.